The 2 T cell receptor beta chains below all came from one sample that was sequenced in a study of blood T cell repertoires in COVID-19 (dated by TCRdb to 2020 to 2021). Receptor amplification or capture employed the immunoSEQ multiplex PCR assay. In its TCRdb copy, this immuneACCESS table keeps in-frame sequences only and misses some clones. Where compared with another copy, unresolved V genes explain less than half of these, and the others have no known cause. Across this sample there are 130,000 to 150,000 clones, with 76% seen only once. 4.2% of the sample goes to the ten largest clones. Sample: peripheral blood. The receptors here all came from a man between 60 and 70 years old with acute or convalescent COVID-19.

This clone was seen a few times. The chain joins TRBV6-1 to TRBJ2-7, with 10 nucleotides matching TRBD2. This CDR3 comprises 15 residues. V lost 1 base, J lost 3 bases, and 3 bases stayed unmatched. The germline CDR1 and CDR2 sequences are MNHNS and SASEGT. Written as DNA, the CDR3 is TGTGCCAGCAGTGAAGGACTAGCGGGTTTCTACGAGCAGTACTTC. This sequence encodes CASSEGLAGFYEQYF.

This clone was observed a handful of times. This chain joins TRBV20-1 and TRBJ1-1; D gene unclear. Germline V lookup: CDR1 DFQATT, CDR2 SNEGSKA (reference sequence). Deletions cut 3 bases from V and 8 bases from J, with 10 bases between. The CDR3 sequence is 11 residues long. The CDR3 region has the DNA TGCAGTGCTAGTGATATTGGCGAAGCTTTCTTT. Amino acids: CSASDIGEAFF.